This T cell receptor (beta chain) came from a study of blood T cell repertoires in COVID-19. Study-level information: Collection of acute and convalescent COVID-19 samples took place in the United States, Italy and Spain. The analysed material was cDNA or gDNA that came from T cells, B-cell-depleted T cells, or PBMCs.

Germline CDR1 reads LNHDA; CDR2 reads SQIVND (reference sequence). V shed 5 bases, J shed 8 bases, and the junction held 7 bases outside the gene matches. The CDR3 length is 14 residues. In the original processing: Reference gene primer amplification gave estimated nucleated cell counts. Sequencing was performed with immunoSEQ multiplex PCR; in TCRdb, only in-frame clones are kept and a portion is missing. V, J and clone size are those of that table, while D and trimming were read from the DNA. The table shows about 52,000 clones, with roughly 89% occurring only once. The sample taken for sequencing was peripheral blood. This rearrangement joins TRBV19 to TRBJ1-2; 11 bases agree with TRBD1. This clonotype originated in an elderly man with active or convalescent COVID-19. CDR3 sequence reads: CASSPLDRGRGYTF. The CDR3 coding sequence is TGTGCCAGTAGTCCGCTGGACAGGGGGCGCGGCTACACCTTC.